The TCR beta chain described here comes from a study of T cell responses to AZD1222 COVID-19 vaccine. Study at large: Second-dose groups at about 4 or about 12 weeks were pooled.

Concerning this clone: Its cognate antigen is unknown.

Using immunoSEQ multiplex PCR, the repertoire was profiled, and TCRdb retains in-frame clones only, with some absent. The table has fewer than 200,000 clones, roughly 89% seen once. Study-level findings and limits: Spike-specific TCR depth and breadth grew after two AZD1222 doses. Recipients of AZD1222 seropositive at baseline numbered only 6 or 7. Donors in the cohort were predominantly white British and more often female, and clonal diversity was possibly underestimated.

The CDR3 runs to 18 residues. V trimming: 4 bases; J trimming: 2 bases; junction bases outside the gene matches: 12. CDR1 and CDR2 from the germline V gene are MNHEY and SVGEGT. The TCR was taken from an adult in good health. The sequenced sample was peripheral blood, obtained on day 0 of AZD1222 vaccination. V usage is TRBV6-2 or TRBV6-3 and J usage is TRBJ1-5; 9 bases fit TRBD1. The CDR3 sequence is CASSSGTGYWGGNQPQHF. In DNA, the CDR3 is TGTGCCAGCAGTTCCGGGACAGGGTACTGGGGGGGCAATCAGCCCCAGCATTTT.